The text below deals with one TCR beta chain. Its specificity is not known. The sample belongs to a study of T cell responses to AZD1222 COVID-19 vaccine. General study findings and limits: Spike-specific TCR depth and breadth grew after two AZD1222 doses. In all cases, repertoires were sampled only after the peak T cell response. Seropositive at baseline were only a handful of AZD1222 recipients.

V gave up 2 bases and J gave up 3 bases; unmatched junction bases: 8. The CDR3 sequence is 16 residues long. Per germline, CDR1 ENHRY and CDR2 SYGVKD. Sequencing used immunoSEQ multiplex PCR; TCRdb keeps in-frame clones, though not all of them. In the table there are about 190,000 clones, about 87% of which are singletons. The input for sequencing was peripheral blood, taken on day 0 of MenACWY control vaccination. This clonotype was obtained from an adult in good health. The rearrangement joins TRBV10-3 to TRBJ1-1; 8 bases match TRBD1. CDR3 DNA sequence: TGTGCCATCAGTGAGACCGGGACAGGCCGGGACACTGAAGCTTTCTTT. Translating gives CAISETGTGRDTEAFF.